This TCR beta chain derives from a study of T cells after yellow fever vaccination. This clonotype has at least ten counts. Germline loops: CDR1 SGHTA, CDR2 FQGNSA. The CDR3 loop spans 13 amino acids. V lost 2 bases and J 6 bases, leaving 9 bases between the germline ends. TCRdb ran MiXCR on the 5' RACE reads and lists one entry per CDR3 protein. Of fewer than 350,000 distinct CDR3 sequences listed, around 3.9% are singletons. Sequencing used PBMCs, obtained on the day of the yellow fever booster vaccination. The rearrangement joins TRBV7-2 to TRBJ2-3, with D perhaps being TRBD1 or TRBD2 (7 bases each). The sequence derives from a man between 18 and 35 years old who received the YFV17D yellow fever vaccine. CDR3 residues: CASSLQGGDTQYF. CDR3 DNA sequence: TGTGCCAGCAGCTTACAGGGGGGGGATACGCAGTATTTT.